The present entry profiles one TCR beta chain with its context. Cohorts were based on clinical histories the participants reported. Germline assignment: CDR1 SNHLY and CDR2 FYNNEI. Unmatched junction bases numbered 9, after V lost 6 bases and J lost 4 bases. This CDR3 comprises 15 residues. TCRdb's copy holds only in-frame clones and misses some; the assay was immunoSEQ multiplex PCR. The sample has fewer than 400,000 clones, over 85% seen once. This entry belongs to a study of blood T cell repertoires in COVID-19. Turning to the study itself: Samples representing acute and convalescent COVID-19 were sourced from the United States, Italy and Spain.

Material for sequencing was PBMCs or T cells enriched from blood (not recorded which). This sequence was found in a woman under 40 who had recovered from COVID-19. This chain joins TRBV2 and TRBJ2-5; 9 bases agree with TRBD1. CDR3 bases: TGTGCCAGCAGGACGGGGGACAGGGCAGGAGAGACCCAGTACTTC. This sequence encodes CASRTGDRAGETQYF.